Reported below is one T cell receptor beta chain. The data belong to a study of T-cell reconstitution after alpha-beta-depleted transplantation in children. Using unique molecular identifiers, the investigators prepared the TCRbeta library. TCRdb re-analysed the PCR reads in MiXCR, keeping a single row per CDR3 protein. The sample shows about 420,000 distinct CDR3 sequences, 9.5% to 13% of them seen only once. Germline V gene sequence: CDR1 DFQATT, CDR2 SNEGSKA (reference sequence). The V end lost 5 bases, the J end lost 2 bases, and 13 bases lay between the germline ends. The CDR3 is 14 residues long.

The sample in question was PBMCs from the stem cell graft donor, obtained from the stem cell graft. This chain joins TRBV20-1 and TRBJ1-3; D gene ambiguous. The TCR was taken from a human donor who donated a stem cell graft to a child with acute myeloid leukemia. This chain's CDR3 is CSAWTGIPGNTIYF. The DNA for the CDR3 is TGCAGTGCTTGGACGGGGATCCCTGGAAACACCATATATTTT.